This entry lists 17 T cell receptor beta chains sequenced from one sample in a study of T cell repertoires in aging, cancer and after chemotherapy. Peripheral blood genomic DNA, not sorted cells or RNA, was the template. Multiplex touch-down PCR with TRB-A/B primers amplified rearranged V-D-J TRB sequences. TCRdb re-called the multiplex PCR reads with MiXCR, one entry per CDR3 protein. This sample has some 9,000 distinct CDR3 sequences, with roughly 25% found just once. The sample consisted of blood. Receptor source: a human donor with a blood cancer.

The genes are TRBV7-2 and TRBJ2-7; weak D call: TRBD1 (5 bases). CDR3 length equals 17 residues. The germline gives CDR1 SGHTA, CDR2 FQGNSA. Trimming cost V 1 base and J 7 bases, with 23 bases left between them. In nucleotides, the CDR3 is TGTGCCAGCAGCTTAGAATTAGTCGGGCAGGGAATCGTGGAGCAGTACTTC. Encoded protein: CASSLELVGQGIVEQYF.

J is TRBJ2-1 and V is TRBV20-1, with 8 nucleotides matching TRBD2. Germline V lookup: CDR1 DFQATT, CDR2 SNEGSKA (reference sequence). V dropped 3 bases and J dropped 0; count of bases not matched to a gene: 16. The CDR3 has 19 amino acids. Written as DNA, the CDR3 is TGCAGTGCTAGGATTTCCGGGACTAGGACCTTCAGCTCCTACAATGAGCAGTTCTTC. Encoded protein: CSARISGTRTFSSYNEQFF.

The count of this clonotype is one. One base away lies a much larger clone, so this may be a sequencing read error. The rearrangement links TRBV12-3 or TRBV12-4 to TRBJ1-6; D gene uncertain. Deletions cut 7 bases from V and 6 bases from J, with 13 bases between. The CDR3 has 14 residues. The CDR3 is CASNRTGGNSPLHF. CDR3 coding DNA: TGTGCCAGCAATCGGACGGGAGGTAATTCACCCCTCCACTTT.

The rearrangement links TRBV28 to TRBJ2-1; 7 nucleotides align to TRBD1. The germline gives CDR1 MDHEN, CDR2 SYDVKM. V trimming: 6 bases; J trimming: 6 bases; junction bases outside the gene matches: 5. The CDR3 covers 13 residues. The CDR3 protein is CASRDRVTNEQFF. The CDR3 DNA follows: TGTGCCAGCAGAGACAGGGTTACCAATGAGCAGTTCTTC.

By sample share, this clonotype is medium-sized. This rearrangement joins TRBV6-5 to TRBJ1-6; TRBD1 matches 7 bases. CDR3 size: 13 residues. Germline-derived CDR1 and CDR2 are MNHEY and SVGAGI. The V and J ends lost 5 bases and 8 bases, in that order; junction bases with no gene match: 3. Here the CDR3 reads CASSRDRDSPLHF. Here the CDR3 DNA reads TGTGCCAGCAGTAGGGACAGAGATTCACCCCTCCACTTT.

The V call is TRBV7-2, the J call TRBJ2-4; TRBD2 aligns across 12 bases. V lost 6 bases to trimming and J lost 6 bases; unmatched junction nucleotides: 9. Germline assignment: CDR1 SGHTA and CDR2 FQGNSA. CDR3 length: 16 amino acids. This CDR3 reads CASSSPSGGGGNIQYF. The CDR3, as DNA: TGTGCCAGCAGTTCGCCTAGCGGGGGGGGTGGAAACATTCAGTACTTC.

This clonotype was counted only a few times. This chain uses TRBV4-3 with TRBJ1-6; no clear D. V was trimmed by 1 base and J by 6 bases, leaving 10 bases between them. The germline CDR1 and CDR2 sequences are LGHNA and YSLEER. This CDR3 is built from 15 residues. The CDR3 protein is CASSQAVRINSPLHF. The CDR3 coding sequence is TGCGCCAGCAGCCAAGCGGTCAGGATTAATTCACCCCTCCACTTT.

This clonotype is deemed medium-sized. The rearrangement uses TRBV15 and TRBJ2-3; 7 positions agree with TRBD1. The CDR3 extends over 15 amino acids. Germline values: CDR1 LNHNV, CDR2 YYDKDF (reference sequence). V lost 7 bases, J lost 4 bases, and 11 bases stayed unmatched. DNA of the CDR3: TGTGCCACCACCGTACTAGGACAGGTTGCAGATACGCAGTATTTT. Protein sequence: CATTVLGQVADTQYF.

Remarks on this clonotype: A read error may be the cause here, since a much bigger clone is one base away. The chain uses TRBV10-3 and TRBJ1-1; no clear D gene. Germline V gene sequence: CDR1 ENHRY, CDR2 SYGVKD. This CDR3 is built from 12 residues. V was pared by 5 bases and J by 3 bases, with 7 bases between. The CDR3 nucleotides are TGTGCCATCAGTCGGGAGGACACTGAAGCTTTCTTT. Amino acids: CAISREDTEAFF.

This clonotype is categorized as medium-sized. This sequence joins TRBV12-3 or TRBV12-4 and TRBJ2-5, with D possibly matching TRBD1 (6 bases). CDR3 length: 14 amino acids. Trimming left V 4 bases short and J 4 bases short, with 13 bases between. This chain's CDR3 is CASSSTTGGETQYF. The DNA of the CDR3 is TGTGCCAGCAGTTCGACGACAGGAGGAGAGACCCAGTACTTC.

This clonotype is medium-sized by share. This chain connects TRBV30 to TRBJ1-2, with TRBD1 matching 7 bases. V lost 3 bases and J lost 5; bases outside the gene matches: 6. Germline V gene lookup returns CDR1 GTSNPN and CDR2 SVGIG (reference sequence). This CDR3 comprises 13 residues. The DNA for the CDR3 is TGTGCCTGGAGGGGAACAGGGGTTTATGGCTACACCTTC. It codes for CAWRGTGVYGYTF.

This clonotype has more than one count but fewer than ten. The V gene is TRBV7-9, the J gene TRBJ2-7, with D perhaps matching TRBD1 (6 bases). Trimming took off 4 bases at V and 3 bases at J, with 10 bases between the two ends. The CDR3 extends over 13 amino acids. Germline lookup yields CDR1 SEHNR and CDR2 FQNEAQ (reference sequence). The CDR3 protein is CASSSWDIYEQYF. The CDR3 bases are TGTGCCAGCAGCTCTTGGGACATCTACGAGCAGTACTTC. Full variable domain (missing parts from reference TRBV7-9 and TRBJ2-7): DTGVSQNPRHKITKRGQNVTFRCDPISEHNRLYWYRQTLGQGPEFLTYFQNEAQLEKSRLLSDRFSAERPKGSFSTLEIQRTEQGDSAMYLCASSSWDIYEQYFGPGTRLTVT.

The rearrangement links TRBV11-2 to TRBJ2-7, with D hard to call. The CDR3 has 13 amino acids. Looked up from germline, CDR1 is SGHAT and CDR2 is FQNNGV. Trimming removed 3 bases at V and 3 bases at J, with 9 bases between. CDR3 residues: CASSLEEDYEQYF. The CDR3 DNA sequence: TGTGCCAGCAGCTTGGAAGAGGACTACGAGCAGTACTTC.

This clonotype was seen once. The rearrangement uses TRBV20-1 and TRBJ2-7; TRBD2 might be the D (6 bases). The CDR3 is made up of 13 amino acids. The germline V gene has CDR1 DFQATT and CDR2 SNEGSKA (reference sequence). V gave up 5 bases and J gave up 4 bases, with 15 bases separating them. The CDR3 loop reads CSASAAGKYEQYF. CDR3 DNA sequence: TGCAGTGCTTCCGCGGCGGGAAAATACGAGCAGTACTTC.

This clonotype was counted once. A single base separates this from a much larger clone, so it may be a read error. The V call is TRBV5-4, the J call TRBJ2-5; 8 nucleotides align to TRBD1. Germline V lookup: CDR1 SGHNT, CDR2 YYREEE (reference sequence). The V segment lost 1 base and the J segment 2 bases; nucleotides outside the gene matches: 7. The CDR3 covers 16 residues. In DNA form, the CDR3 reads TGTGCCAGCAGCTTGAGCCAGGGGGCATCGCAAGAGACCCAGTACTTC. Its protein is CASSLSQGASQETQYF.

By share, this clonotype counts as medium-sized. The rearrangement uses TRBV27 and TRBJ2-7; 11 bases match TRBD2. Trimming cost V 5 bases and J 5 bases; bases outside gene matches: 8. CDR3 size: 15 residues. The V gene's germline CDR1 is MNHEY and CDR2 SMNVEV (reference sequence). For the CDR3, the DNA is TGTGCCAGCAGTCCGATAGCGGGAGGGCCAAACGAGCAGTACTTC. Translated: CASSPIAGGPNEQYF.

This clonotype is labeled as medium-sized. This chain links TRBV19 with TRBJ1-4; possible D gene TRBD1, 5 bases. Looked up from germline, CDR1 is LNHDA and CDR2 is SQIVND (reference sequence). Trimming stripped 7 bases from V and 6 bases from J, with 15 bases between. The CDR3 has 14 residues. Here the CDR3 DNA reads TGTGCCAGTACCGACCCGGGACCTGATGAAAAACTGTTTTTT. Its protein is CASTDPGPDEKLFF.